The 7 T cell receptor beta chains reported below all come from one sample, sequenced in a study of immune heterogeneity within non-small cell lung tumors. For the TCR beta CDR3, multiplex PCR with 32 V and 13 J primers performed the amplification. MiXCR, applied by TCRdb to the multiplex PCR reads, yields one record per CDR3 protein. The profile shows 3,000 to 4,000 distinct CDR3 sequences, over 35% of them singletons. Genomic DNA extracted from bulk tumor tissue served as template. A total of around 660 ng was used per sample. Biopsies, several per primary tumor and spaced far apart, were collected during surgery. Undergoing curative surgery were patients whose non-small cell lung cancer was untreated and newly diagnosed. Material: lung tumor tissue. The receptors originated from a man between 70 and 80 years old with non-small cell lung cancer.

This clonotype was detected only a few times. This chain uses TRBV3-1 with TRBJ1-4; D might be TRBD1 (6 bases). This CDR3 spans 12 amino acids. V was trimmed by 11 bases and J by 11 bases, leaving 18 bases between them. Per the germline V gene, CDR1 is LGHDT and CDR2 is YNNKEL (reference sequence). In DNA form, the CDR3 reads TGTGCCGCAAGTCCGTCAGGGGATAAACTGTTTTTT. This gives the protein CAASPSGDKLFF.

The V gene is TRBV7-6, the J gene TRBJ1-5; D not certain. The length of the CDR3 is 14 residues. V shed 5 bases and J shed 0 bases, with 8 bases lying between them. Germline loops: CDR1 SGHVS, CDR2 FNYEAQ. The CDR3 region has the DNA TGTGCCAGCAGCCATGGAGATAGCAATCAGCCCCAGCATTTT. Amino acids: CASSHGDSNQPQHF.

The chain employs TRBV20-1 and TRBJ1-4; 7 bases align to TRBD1. The V and J ends lost 4 bases and 8 bases, in that order; junction bases with no gene match: 13. Germline V CDR1 and CDR2: DFQATT, SNEGSKA (reference sequence). The CDR3 runs to 15 residues. CDR3 coding DNA: TGCAGTGCTATCCCCCCGACAGGGTCAAAAGAAAAACTGTTTTTT. This sequence encodes CSAIPPTGSKEKLFF.

The CDR3 nucleotides are TGTGCCAGCTCACATGACCCTCCCCAGGGACGGGTTGAAGCTTTCTTT. It translates to CASSHDPPQGRVEAFF. This chain uses TRBV18 with TRBJ1-1, with a possible D match to TRBD1 (5 bases). CDR3 length equals 16 residues. Germline V gene lookup returns CDR1 KGHSH and CDR2 LQKENI. Between the trimmed V and J ends, which lost 4 bases and 7 bases, there was a span of 22 bases.

The gene calls are TRBV11-1 and TRBJ2-4; possibly TRBD1 for D (5 bases). The germline CDR1 and CDR2 sequences are SGHAT and FQDESV (reference sequence). V was pared by 5 bases and J by 6 bases, with 14 bases between. The CDR3 is made up of 14 amino acids. The CDR3 region has the DNA TGTGCCAGCAGCCCCGACAGAGCGATAAACATTCAGTACTTC. Translating it yields CASSPDRAINIQYF.

The chain couples TRBV7-9 to TRBJ1-1; 8 bases match TRBD1. The CDR3 is made up of 17 amino acids. Trimming cost V 3 bases and J 0 bases; bases outside gene matches: 9. CDR1 SEHNR and CDR2 FQNEAQ come from the germline V gene (reference sequence). The CDR3 nucleotides are TGTGCCAGCAGCTTGGGGACAGGAGTCTACATGAACACTGAAGCTTTCTTT. This codes for CASSLGTGVYMNTEAFF.

This clonotype was picked up a small number of times. The chain has TRBV20-1 and TRBJ2-7; no firm D call. The CDR3 is 15 residues long. The V end lost 3 bases, the J end lost 0 bases, and 15 bases lay between the germline ends. Germline V lookup: CDR1 DFQATT, CDR2 SNEGSKA (reference sequence). This chain's CDR3 is CSASYLGGSSYEQYF. DNA of the CDR3: TGCAGTGCTAGTTATTTAGGCGGCAGCTCCTACGAGCAGTACTTC.